Listed below are T cell receptor beta chains from one sample, sequenced in a study of T cell repertoires in cytomegalovirus infection. In TCRdb, the reads were re-called with MiXCR into one record per CDR3 protein. The sample contains 300,000 to 400,000 distinct CDR3 sequences, approximately 9.5% of which appear only once. Material for sequencing was PBMCs. These receptor sequences come from a human donor in good health (CMV status not recorded). Some clones in this sample may be carry-over from other donors' samples. CDR3s leave out the opening cysteine and the closing phenylalanine or tryptophan. Fields, in order: V gene, D gene, clone size, CDR3 protein. D genes are given only for firm matches. The size field is filled for only some rows; it gives once, few, many or a size class.

>TRBV6-6|NA|few
ASRTLPPGRGPQETQY
>TRBV6-2/TRBV6-3|NA|few
ASSLPRELISYEQY
>TRBV6-8|NA|few
ASSRDAWTQY
>TRBV12-3/TRBV12-4|TRBD1|NA
ASSSGGLEKLF
>TRBV7-9|NA|NA
AIDTLEAGQPQH
>TRBV12-3/TRBV12-4|NA|many
ASSLVTLLRGSGANVLT
>TRBV12-3/TRBV12-4|NA|few
ASRGQSLNTEAF
>TRBV6-6|NA|few
ASSFPHGLDEQF
>TRBV7-2|TRBD2|NA
ASSLSPGTSGGANRYEQY
>TRBV28|NA|NA
ASSFNRDFSYEQY
>TRBV7-9|NA|many
ASSLPYQPQH